These T cell receptor beta chains were read from a single sample in a study of human T cells and chemical hapten exposure. TCRdb recomputed calls from the RACE reads with MiXCR, one row per CDR3 protein. Of some 36,000 distinct CDR3 sequences listed, over 9% are singletons. The source was whole blood, collected in connection with sensitization to the hapten diphenylcyclopropenone (DPC). These receptors all come from a man aged 50 to 59 with alopecia areata. Some clones in this sample may be carry-over from other donors' samples. Both conserved end residues are part of each CDR3. The D gene is left open where the match is weak. Clone size is stated in some rows and not others, as once, few, many or a class when expanded.

>.|.|TRBJ1-2|TRBV24-1
TGTGCCACCAGTGAGGGTAACTATGGCTACACCTTC
CATSEGNYGYTF
>few|.|TRBJ1-3|TRBV7-2
TGTGCCAGCAGCATATCCCGGGGCTCTGGAAACACCATATATTTT
CASSISRGSGNTIYF
>few|.|TRBJ1-2|TRBV6-5
TGTGCCAGCATTCCAACGGCAGGGGCCCTCGTCTATGGCTACACCTTC
CASIPTAGALVYGYTF
>.|TRBD2|TRBJ2-7|TRBV5-4
TGTGCCAGCAGCTTGGAGGGAGGGCTCCGGGAGCAGTACTTC
CASSLEGGLREQYF
>many|.|TRBJ1-2|TRBV20-1
TGCAGTGCGGGGAGGGACATGGGCTACACCTTC
CSAGRDMGYTF
>many|.|TRBJ1-1|TRBV3-1
TGTGCCAGCAGCCAGGGCGCACAGGGTCAAGCTTTCTTT
CASSQGAQGQAFF
>few|.|TRBJ2-5|TRBV21-1
TGTGCCAGCAGCAAATGGACAGAGGAGGGAGAGACCCAGTACTTC
CASSKWTEEGETQYF
>.|.|TRBJ2-6|TRBV28
TGTGCCATCGGGGGACAGCGCACTGGGGCCAACGTCCTGACTTTC
CAIGGQRTGANVLTF
>many|.|TRBJ2-1|TRBV15
TGTGCCACGACCATTCAGGGATCCTACAATGAGCAGTTCTTC
CATTIQGSYNEQFF
>many|.|TRBJ2-3|TRBV5-1
TGCGCCAGCAGCTTGTTCGGTTCAGATACGCAGTATTTT
CASSLFGSDTQYF
>.|.|TRBJ2-7|TRBV20-1
TGCAGTGTGGCGGAGGGCAAGGAGCAGTACTTC
CSVAEGKEQYF
>few|TRBD1|TRBJ1-5|TRBV10-3
TGTGCCATCAGTGAGTCGGGACAGACTAGCAATCAGCCCCAGCATTTT
CAISESGQTSNQPQHF
>many|.|TRBJ2-7|TRBV6-2/TRBV6-3
TGTGCCAGCAGTTGGGAGTCGGCGGGAACCTACGAGCAGTACTTC
CASSWESAGTYEQYF
>many|.|TRBJ2-1|TRBV6-2/TRBV6-3
TGTGCCTGCAGTTACGGCCGGTTATACAATGAGCAGTTCTTC
CACSYGRLYNEQFF
>many|.|TRBJ1-6|TRBV7-9
TGTGCCAGCAGCTTCGCCAGGAAAGGGCTTAATAATTCACCCCTCCACTTT
CASSFARKGLNNSPLHF
>many|.|TRBJ2-6|TRBV4-1
TGCGCCAGCAGCCGCCTTCAGGGAACTGGGGCCAACGTCCTGACTTTC
CASSRLQGTGANVLTF
>many|.|TRBJ2-2|TRBV28
TGTGCCAGCAGGGGGGAATGGGGGGAGCTGTTTTTT
CASRGEWGELFF
>.|TRBD1|TRBJ2-2|TRBV5-1
TGCGCCAGCAGCGTGGGACAGAATGTCGGGGAGCTGTTTTTT
CASSVGQNVGELFF
>few|.|TRBJ1-6|TRBV2
TGTGCCAGCAGTGATATCCCGAATTCACCCCTCCACTTT
CASSDIPNSPLHF
>.|.|TRBJ2-7|TRBV6-2/TRBV6-3
TGTGCCAGCAGTTACCCACAAGGGCCCTCCTACGAGCAGTACTTC
CASSYPQGPSYEQYF
>.|.|TRBJ1-1|TRBV11-2
TGTGCCAGCAGCTTAGAATTCGGGCGGGCGAACACTGAAGCTTTCTTT
CASSLEFGRANTEAFF
>few|TRBD1|TRBJ2-7|TRBV6-5
TGTGCCAGCAGTTACGTTCGAGGGACAGAGTACTTC
CASSYVRGTEYF
>many|.|TRBJ2-3|TRBV19
TGTGCCAGTAGTGTTGAGGGAACGCAGTATTTT
CASSVEGTQYF
>many|TRBD2|TRBJ2-1|TRBV20-1
TGCAGTGCTAGAGTGGCGCGGGGGGGACCCTACAATGAGCAGTTCTTC
CSARVARGGPYNEQFF
>many|TRBD1|TRBJ2-7|TRBV20-1
TGCAGTGCTGCCTACAGCCGGGACAGGGGATACTACGAGCAGTACTTC
CSAAYSRDRGYYEQYF
>many|TRBD1|TRBJ2-1|TRBV12-3/TRBV12-4
TGTGCCAGCAGGCTTGCCGGGACAGTAAACAATGAGCAGTTCTTC
CASRLAGTVNNEQFF